This record covers a single T cell receptor (beta chain). Via MiXCR, TCRdb re-called the RT-PCR reads, giving one row per CDR3 protein. The sample gives 800,000 to 1,000,000 distinct CDR3 sequences, roughly 17% of which show up once; around 6% is in the top ten. CDR1 and CDR2 from the germline V gene are SQVTM and ANQGSEA. This CDR3 has 14 residues. The V gene lost 5 bases and the J gene lost 1 base, with 13 bases spanning the gap. The data originate from a study of patients and donors after allogeneic stem cell transplantation. This receptor was identified in a human donor who was either an allogeneic HSCT recipient or a stem cell or donor lymphocyte infusion donor (not recorded which). It is not recorded whose cells these are; they may come from a transplant donor. This chain joins TRBV29-1 and TRBJ2-3, with D hard to call. The sequenced sample consisted of blood, either unsorted or a sorted T cell fraction (not recorded which). The CDR3 here is CSVSALSRTDTQYF. CDR3 in DNA: TGCAGCGTTTCCGCCCTTTCCCGCACAGATACGCAGTATTTT.